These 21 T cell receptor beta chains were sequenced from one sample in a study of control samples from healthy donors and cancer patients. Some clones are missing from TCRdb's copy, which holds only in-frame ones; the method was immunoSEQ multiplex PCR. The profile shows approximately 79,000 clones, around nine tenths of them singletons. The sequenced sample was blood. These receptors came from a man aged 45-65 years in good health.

This chain's CDR3 is CASSYSGGNNQPQHF. The CDR3 nucleotides are TGTGCCAGCAGTTACTCGGGGGGGAACAATCAGCCCCAGCATTTT. This chain links TRBV6-2 or TRBV6-3 with TRBJ1-5; D is possibly TRBD1 (5 bases). Deletions cut 0 bases from V and 3 bases from J, with 9 bases between. From germline, CDR1 is MNHEY and CDR2 SVGEGT. There are 15 residues in the CDR3.

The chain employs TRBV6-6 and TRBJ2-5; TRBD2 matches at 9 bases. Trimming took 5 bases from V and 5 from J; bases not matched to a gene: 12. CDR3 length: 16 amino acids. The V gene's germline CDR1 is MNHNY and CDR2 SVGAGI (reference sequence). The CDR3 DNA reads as TGTGCCAGCAGTCCCGGAGGGGCGGGGGGGCAGGAGACCCAGTACTTC. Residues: CASSPGGAGGQETQYF.

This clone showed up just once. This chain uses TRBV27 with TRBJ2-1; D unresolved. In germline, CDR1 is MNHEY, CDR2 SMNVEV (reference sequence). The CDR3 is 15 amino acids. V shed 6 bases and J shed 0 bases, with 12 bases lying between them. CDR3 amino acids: CASRRAISSYNEQFF. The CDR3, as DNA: TGTGCCAGCAGGCGAGCCATTAGCTCCTACAATGAGCAGTTCTTC.

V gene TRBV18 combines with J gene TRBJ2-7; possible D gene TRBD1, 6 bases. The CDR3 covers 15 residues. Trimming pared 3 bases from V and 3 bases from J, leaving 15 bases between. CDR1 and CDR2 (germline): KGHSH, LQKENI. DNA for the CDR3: TGTGCCAGCTCACCTAGGCCCTCAGGGGTCTACGAGCAGTACTTC. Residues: CASSPRPSGVYEQYF. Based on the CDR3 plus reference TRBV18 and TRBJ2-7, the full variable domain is NAGVMQNPRHLVRRRGQEARLRCSPMKGHSHVYWYRQLPEEGLKFMVYLQKENIIDESGMPKERFSAEFPKEGPSILRIQQVVRGDSAAYFCASSPRPSGVYEQYFGPGTRLTVT.

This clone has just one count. CDR3 nucleotide sequence: TGTGCCAGTACCCCGGGTGGGACTAGCACGTACAATGAGCAGTTCTTC. This sequence encodes CASTPGGTSTYNEQFF. The V call is TRBV19, the J call TRBJ2-1; 9 nucleotides align to TRBD2. Germline values: CDR1 LNHDA, CDR2 SQIVND (reference sequence). This CDR3 contains 16 residues. Germline trimming cut 7 bases from V and 4 bases from J; bases unmatched to any gene: 11. The complete variable domain, with remaining parts taken from reference TRBV19 and TRBJ2-1, reads DGGITQSPKYLFRKEGQNVTLSCEQNLNHDAMYWYRQDPGQGLRLIYYSQIVNDFQKGDIAEGYSVSREKKESFPLTVTSAQKNPTAFYLCASTPGGTSTYNEQFFGPGTRLTVL.

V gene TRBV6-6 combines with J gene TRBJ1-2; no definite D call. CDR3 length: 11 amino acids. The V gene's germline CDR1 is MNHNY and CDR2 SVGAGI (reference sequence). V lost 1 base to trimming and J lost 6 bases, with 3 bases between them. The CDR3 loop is CASSYLDGYTF. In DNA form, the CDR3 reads TGTGCCAGCAGTTACTTGGATGGCTACACCTTC.

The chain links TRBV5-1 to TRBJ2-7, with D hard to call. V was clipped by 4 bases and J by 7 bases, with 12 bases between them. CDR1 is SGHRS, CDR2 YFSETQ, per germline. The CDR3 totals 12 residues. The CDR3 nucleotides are TGCGCCAGCAGCGAACCGCAAGGAGAGCAGTACTTC. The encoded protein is CASSEPQGEQYF. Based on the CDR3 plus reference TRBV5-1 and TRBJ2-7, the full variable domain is KAGVTQTPRYLIKTRGQQVTLSCSPISGHRSVSWYQQTPGQGLQFLFEYFSETQRNKGNFPGRFSGRQFSNSRSEMNVSTLELGDSALYLCASSEPQGEQYFGPGTRLTVT.

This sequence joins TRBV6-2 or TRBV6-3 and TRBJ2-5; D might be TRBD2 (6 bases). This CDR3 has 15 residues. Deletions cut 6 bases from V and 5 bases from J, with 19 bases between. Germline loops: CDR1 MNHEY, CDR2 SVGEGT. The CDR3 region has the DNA TGTGCCAGCAGCTTCGGGACTTCTTACGGGGAGACCCAGTACTTC. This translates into CASSFGTSYGETQYF.

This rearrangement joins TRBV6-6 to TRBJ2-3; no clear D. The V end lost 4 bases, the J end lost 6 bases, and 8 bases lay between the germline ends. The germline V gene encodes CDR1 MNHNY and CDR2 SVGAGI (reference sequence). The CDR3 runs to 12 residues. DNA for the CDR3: TGTGCCAGCAGTTTTTCCCCGGATACGCAGTATTTT. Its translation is CASSFSPDTQYF.

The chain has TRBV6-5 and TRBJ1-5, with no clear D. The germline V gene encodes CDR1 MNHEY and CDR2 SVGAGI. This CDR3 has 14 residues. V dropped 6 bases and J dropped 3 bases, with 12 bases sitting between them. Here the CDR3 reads CASREGIDNQPQHF. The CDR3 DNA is TGTGCCAGCAGGGAGGGCATCGACAATCAGCCCCAGCATTTT.

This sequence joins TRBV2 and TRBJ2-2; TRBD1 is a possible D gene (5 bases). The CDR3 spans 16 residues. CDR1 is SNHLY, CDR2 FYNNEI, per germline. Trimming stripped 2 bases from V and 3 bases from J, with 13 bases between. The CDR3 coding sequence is TGTGCCAGCAGTGAATATGGGGCTGGGTACACCGGGGAGCTGTTTTTT. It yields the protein CASSEYGAGYTGELFF.

This CDR3 reads CASSYGRLSSYNEQFF. The CDR3 nucleotides read TGTGCCAGCAGTTACGGAAGGTTAAGCTCCTACAATGAGCAGTTCTTC. The chain combines TRBV6-5 with TRBJ2-1; D remains ambiguous. This CDR3 contains 16 residues. V was cut by 2 bases and J by 0 bases, with 11 bases left in between. CDR1 is MNHEY and CDR2 is SVGAGI in the germline V gene.

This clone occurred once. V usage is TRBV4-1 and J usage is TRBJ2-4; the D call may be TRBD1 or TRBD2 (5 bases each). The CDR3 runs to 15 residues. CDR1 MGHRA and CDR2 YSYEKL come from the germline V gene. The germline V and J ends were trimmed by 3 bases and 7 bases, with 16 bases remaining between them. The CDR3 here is CASSQYAGAGNIQYF. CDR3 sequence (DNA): TGCGCCAGCAGCCAGTACGCCGGGGCCGGGAACATTCAGTACTTC.

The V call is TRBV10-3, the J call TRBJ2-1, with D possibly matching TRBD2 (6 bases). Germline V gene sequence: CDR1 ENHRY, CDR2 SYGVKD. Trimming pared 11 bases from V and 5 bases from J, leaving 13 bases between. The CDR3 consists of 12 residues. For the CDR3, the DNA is TGTGCCGCAGGGACTTTTAACAATGAGCAGTTCTTC. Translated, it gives CAAGTFNNEQFF.

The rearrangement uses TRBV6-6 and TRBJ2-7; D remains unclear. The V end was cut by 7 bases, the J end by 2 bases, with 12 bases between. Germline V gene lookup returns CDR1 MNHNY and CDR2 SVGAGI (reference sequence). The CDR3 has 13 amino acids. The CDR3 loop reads CASKERFAYEQYF. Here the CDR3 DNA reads TGTGCCAGCAAGGAAAGGTTTGCCTACGAGCAGTACTTC.

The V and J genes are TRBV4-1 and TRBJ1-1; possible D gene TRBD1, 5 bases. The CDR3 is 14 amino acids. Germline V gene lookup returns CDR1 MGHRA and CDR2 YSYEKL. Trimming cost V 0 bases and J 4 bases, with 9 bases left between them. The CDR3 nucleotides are TGCGCCAGCAGCCAAGAGGGGACTTTCACTGAAGCTTTCTTT. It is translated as CASSQEGTFTEAFF.

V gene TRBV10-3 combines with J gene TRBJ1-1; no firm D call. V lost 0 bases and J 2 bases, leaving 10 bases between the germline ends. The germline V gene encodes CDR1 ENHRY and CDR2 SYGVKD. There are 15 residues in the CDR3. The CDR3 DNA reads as TGTGCCATCAGTGAGTCGGCCGACGGCAACACTGAAGCTTTCTTT. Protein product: CAISESADGNTEAFF.

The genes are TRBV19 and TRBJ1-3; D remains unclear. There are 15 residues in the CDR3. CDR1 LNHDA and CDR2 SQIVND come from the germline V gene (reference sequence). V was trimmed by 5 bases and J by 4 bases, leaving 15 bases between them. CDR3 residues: CASSDGSLAGNTIYF. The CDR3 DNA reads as TGTGCCAGTAGTGATGGTTCCCTGGCAGGAAACACCATATATTTT.

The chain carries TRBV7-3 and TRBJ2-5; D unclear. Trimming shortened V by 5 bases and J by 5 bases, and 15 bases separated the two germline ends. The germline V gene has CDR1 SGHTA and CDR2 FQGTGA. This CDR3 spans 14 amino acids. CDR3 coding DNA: TGTGCCAGCAGCGACGGGCTCGTTAGTGAGACCCAGTACTTC. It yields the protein CASSDGLVSETQYF.

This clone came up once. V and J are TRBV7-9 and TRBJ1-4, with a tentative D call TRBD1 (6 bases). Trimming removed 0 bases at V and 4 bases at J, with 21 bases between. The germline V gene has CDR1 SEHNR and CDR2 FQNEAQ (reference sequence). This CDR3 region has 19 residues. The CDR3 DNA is TGTGCCAGCAGCTTAGCGGGTCTGAGGGGGTCAGCCCTTAATGAAAAACTGTTTTTT. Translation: CASSLAGLRGSALNEKLFF.

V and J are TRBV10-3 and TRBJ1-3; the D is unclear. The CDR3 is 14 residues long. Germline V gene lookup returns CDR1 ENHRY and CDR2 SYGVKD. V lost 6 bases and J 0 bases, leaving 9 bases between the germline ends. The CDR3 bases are TGTGCCATCAGAGCAGGACTCTCTGGAAACACCATATATTTT. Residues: CAIRAGLSGNTIYF.